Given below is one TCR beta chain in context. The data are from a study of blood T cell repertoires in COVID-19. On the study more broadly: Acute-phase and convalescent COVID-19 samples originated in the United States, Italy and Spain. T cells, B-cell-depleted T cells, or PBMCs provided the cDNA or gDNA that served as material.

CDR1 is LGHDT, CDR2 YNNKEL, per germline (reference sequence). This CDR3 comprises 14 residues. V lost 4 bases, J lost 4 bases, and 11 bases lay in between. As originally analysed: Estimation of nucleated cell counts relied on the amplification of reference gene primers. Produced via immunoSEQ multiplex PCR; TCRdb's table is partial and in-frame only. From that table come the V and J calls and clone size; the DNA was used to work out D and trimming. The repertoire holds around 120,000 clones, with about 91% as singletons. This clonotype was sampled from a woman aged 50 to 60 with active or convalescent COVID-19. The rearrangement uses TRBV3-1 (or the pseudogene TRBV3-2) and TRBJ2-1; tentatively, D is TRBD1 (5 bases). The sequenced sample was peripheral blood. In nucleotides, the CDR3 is TGTGCCAGCAGCCGACACAGGTTTTACAATGAGCAGTTCTTC. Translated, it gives CASSRHRFYNEQFF.